This T cell receptor beta chain originates from a study of CD8 T cells in ankylosing spondylitis. For TCR beta, libraries came from quantitative 5'-RACE with molecular barcodes. TCRdb recomputed calls from the 5' RACE reads with MiXCR, one row per CDR3 protein. The sample lists some 54,000 distinct CDR3 sequences, approximately 8% occurring once. V was trimmed by 5 bases and J by 0 bases, leaving 16 bases between them. The CDR3 totals 15 residues. The germline gives CDR1 DFQATT, CDR2 SNEGSKA (reference sequence). With respect to this clonotype: The antigen remains unidentified.

Overall study findings and caveats: There was a TCR beta motif, made of eight highly homologous variants, that appeared characteristic of ankylosing spondylitis blood. The clones that were linked to disease were reported to be significantly enriched in matched synovial fluid samples from ankylosing spondylitis patients.

The clonotype was recovered from a female donor with ankylosing spondylitis or in good health (not recorded which). The chain employs TRBV20-1 and TRBJ1-1; D may be TRBD1 (6 bases). What was sequenced was blood, either unsorted or a sorted T cell fraction (not recorded which). The CDR3 DNA sequence: TGCAGTGCTGGCGGGGGCAGCACTATGAACACTGAAGCTTTCTTT. The encoded protein is CSAGGGSTMNTEAFF.